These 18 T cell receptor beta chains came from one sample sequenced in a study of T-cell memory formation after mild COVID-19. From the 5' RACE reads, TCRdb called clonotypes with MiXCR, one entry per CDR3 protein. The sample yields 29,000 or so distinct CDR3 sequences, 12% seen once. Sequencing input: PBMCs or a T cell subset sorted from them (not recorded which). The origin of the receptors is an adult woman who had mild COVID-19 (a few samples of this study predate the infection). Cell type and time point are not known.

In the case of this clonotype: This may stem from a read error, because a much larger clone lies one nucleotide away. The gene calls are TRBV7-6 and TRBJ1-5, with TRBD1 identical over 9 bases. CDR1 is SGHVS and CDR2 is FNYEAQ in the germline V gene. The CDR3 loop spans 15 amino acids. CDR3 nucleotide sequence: TGTGCCAGCAGCCCCGGGACAGGGATGGGTCAGCTCCAGCATTTT. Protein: CASSPGTGMGQLQHF.

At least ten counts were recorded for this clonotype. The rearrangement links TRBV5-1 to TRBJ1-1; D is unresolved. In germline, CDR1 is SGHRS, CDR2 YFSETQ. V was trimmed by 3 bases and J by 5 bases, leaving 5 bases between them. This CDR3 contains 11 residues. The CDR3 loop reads CASSSETEAFF. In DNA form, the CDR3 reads TGCGCCAGCAGCTCAGAAACTGAAGCTTTCTTT. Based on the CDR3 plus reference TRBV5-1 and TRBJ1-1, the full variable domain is KAGVTQTPRYLIKTRGQQVTLSCSPISGHRSVSWYQQTPGQGLQFLFEYFSETQRNKGNFPGRFSGRQFSNSRSEMNVSTLELGDSALYLCASSSETEAFFGQGTRLTVV.

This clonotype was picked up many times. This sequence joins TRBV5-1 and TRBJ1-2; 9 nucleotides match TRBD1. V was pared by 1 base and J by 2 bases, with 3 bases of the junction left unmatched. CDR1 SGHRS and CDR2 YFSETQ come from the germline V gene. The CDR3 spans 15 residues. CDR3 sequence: CASSLQGQGNYGYTF. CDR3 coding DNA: TGCGCCAGCAGCTTGCAGGGACAGGGCAACTATGGCTACACCTTC.

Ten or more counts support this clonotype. This CDR3 is CASSPTGGFGNIQYF. As DNA, the CDR3 is TGTGCCAGCTCACCAACGGGGGGATTCGGGAACATTCAGTACTTC. The chain employs TRBV18 and TRBJ2-4; TRBD2 matches at 7 bases. Trimming took 2 bases from V and 7 from J; bases not matched to a gene: 8. Germline V gene data show CDR1 as KGHSH and CDR2 as LQKENI. The CDR3 sequence is 15 residues long.

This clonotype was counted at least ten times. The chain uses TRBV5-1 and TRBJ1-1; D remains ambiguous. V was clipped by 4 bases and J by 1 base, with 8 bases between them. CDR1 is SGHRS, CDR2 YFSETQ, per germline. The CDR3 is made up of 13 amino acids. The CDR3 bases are TGCGCCAGCAGCATAACACAGAACACTGAAGCTTTCTTT. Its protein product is CASSITQNTEAFF. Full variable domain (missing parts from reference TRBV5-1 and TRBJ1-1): KAGVTQTPRYLIKTRGQQVTLSCSPISGHRSVSWYQQTPGQGLQFLFEYFSETQRNKGNFPGRFSGRQFSNSRSEMNVSTLELGDSALYLCASSITQNTEAFFGQGTRLTVV.

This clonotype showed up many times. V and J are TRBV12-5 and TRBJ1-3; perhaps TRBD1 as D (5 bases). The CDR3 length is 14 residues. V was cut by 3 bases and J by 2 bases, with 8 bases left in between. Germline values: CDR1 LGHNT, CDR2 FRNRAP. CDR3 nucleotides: TGTGCTAGTGGTTTTGGGGGGGCTGGAAACACCATATATTTT. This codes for CASGFGGAGNTIYF. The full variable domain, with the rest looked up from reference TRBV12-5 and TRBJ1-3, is DARVTQTPRHKVTEMGQEVTMRCQPILGHNTVFWYRQTMMQGLELLAYFRNRAPLDDSGMPKDRFSAEMPDATLATLKIQPSEPRDSAVYFCASGFGGAGNTIYFGEGSWLTVV.

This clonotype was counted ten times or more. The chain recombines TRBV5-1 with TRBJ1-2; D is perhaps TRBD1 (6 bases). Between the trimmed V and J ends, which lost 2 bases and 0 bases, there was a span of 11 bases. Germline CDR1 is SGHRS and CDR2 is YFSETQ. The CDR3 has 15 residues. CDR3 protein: CASSFSGTPNYGYTF. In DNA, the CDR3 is TGCGCCAGCAGCTTTTCCGGGACACCTAACTATGGCTACACCTTC.

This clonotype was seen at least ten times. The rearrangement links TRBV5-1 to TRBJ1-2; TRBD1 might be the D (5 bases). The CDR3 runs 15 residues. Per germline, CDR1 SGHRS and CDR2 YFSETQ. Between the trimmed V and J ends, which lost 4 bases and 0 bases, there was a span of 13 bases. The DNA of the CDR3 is TGCGCCAGCAGCCCTGGGGCGGGAGCTAACTATGGCTACACCTTC. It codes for CASSPGAGANYGYTF.

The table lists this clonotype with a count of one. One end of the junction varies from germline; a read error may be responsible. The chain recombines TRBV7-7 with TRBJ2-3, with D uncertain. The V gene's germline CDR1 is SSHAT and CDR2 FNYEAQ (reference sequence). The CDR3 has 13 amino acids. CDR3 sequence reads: CASSFLGTDTQYF. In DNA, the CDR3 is TGTGCTAGCAGCTTCCTAGGGACAGATACGCAGTATTTT.

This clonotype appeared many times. The CDR3 is CASSLPGAANTGELFF. The CDR3 nucleotides are TGCGCCAGCAGCTTACCCGGGGCGGCGAACACCGGGGAGCTGTTTTTT. The chain links TRBV5-1 to TRBJ2-2; D is possibly TRBD1 or TRBD2 (5 bases each). The CDR3 has 16 residues. CDR1 SGHRS and CDR2 YFSETQ come from the germline V gene. V lost 2 bases and J 0 bases, leaving 11 bases between the germline ends.

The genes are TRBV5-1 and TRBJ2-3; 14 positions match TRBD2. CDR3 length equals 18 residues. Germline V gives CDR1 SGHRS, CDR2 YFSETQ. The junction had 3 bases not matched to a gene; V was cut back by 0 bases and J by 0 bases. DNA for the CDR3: TGCGCCAGCAGCTTGGGGACTAGCGGGGGGCCTAGCACAGATACGCAGTATTTT. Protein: CASSLGTSGGPSTDTQYF.

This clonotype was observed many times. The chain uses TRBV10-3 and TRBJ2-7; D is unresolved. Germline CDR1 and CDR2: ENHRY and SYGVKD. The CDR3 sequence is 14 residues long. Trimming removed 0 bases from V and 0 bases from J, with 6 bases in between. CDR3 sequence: CAISESQDSYEQYF. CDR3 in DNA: TGTGCCATCAGTGAGTCCCAGGACTCCTACGAGCAGTACTTC.

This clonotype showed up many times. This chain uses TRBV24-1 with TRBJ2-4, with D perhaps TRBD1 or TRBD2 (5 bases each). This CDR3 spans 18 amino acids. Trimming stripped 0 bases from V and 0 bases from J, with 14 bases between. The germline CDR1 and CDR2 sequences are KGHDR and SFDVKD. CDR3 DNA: TGTGCCACCAGTGATTTGCTGAGTACAGGACTAGCCAAAAACATTCAGTACTTC. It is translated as CATSDLLSTGLAKNIQYF.

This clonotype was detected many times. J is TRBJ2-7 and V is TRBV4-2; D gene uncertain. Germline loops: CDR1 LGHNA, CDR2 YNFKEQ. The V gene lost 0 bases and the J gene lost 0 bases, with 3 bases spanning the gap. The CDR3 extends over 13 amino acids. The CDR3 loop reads CASSQDGSYEQYF. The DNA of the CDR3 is TGTGCCAGCAGCCAAGATGGCTCCTACGAGCAGTACTTC.

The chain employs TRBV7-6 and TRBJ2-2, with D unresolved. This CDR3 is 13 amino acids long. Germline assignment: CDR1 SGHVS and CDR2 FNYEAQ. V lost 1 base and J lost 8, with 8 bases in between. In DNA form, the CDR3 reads TGTGCCAGCAGCTTAGGTACCAGGGGGGAGCTGTTTTTT. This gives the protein CASSLGTRGELFF. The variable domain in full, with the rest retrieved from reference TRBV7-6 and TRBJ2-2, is GAGVSQSPRYKVTKRGQDVALRCDPISGHVSLYWYRQALGQGPEFLTYFNYEAQQDKSGLPNDRFSAERPEGSISTLTIQRTEQRDSAMYRCASSLGTRGELFFGEGSRLTVL.

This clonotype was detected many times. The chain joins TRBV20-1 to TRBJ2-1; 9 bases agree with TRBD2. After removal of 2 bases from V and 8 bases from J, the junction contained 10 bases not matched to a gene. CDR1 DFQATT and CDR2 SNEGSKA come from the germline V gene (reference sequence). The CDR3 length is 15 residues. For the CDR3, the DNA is TGCAGTGCTAGAACCCAACTAGCGGGTACGGATGAGCAGTTCTTC. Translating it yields CSARTQLAGTDEQFF.

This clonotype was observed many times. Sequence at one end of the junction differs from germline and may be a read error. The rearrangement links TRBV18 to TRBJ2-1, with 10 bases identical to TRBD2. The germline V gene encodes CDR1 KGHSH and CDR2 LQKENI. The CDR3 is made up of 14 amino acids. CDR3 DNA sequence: TGTGCCAGCTCCCCACTAGCGGGGAACAATGAGCAGTTCTTC. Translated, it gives CASSPLAGNNEQFF. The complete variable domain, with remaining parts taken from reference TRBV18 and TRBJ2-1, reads NAGVMQNPRHLVRRRGQEARLRCSPMKGHSHVYWYRQLPEEGLKFMVYLQKENIIDESGMPKERFSAEFPKEGPSILRIQQVVRGDSAAYFCASSPLAGNNEQFFGPGTRLTVL.

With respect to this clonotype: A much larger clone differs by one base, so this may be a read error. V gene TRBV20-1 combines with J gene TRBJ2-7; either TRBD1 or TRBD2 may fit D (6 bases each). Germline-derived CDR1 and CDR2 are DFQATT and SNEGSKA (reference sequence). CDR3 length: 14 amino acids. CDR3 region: CRAQGGLGSYEQYF. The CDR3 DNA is TGCAGGGCCCAAGGGGGGTTGGGCTCCTACGAGCAGTACTTC.